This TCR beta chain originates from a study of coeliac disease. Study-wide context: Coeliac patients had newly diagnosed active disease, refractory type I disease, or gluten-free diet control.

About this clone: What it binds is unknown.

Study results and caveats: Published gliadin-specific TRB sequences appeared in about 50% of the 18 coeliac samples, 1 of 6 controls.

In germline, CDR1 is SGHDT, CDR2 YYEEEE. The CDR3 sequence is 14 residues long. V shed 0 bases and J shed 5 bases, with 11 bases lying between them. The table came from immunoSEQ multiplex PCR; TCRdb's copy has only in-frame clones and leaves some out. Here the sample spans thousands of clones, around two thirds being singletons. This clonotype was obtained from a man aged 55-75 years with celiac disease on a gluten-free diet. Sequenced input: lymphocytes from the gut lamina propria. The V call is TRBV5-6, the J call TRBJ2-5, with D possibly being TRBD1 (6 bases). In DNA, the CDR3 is TGTGCCAGCAGCTTGGCCAGGGGTTTGGAGACCCAGTACTTC. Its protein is CASSLARGLETQYF. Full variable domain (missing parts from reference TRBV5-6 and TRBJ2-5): DAGVTQSPTHLIKTRGQQVTLRCSPKSGHDTVSWYQQALGQGPQFIFQYYEEEERQRGNFPDRFSGHQFPNYSSELNVNALLLGDSALYLCASSLARGLETQYFGPGTRLLVL.